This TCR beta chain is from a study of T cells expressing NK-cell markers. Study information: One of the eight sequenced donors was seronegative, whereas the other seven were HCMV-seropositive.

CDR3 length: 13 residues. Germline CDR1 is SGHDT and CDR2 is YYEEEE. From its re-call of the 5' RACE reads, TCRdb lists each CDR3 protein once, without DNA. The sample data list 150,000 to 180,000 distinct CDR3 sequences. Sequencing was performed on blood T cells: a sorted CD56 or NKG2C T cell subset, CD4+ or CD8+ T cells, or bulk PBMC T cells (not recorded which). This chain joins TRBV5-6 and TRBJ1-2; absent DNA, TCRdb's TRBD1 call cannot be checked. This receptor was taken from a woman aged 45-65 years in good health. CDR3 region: CASSPGEDYGYTF. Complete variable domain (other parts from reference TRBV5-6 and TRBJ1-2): DAGVTQSPTHLIKTRGQQVTLRCSPKSGHDTVSWYQQALGQGPQFIFQYYEEEERQRGNFPDRFSGHQFPNYSSELNVNALLLGDSALYLCASSPGEDYGYTFGSGTRLTVV.